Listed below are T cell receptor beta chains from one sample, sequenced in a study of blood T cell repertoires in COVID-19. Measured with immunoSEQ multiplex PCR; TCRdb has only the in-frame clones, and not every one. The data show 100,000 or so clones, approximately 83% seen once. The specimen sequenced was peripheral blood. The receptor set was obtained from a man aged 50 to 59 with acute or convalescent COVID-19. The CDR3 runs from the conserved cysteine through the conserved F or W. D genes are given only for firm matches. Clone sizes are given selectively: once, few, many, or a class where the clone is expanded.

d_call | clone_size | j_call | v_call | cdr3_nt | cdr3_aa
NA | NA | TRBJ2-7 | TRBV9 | TGTGCCAGCAGCGTAGACTGGACAACCTACGAGCAGTACTTC | CASSVDWTTYEQYF
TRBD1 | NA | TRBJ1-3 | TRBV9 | TGTGCCAGCAGCGTAACAGGGGTAACGGGAAACACCATATATTTT | CASSVTGVTGNTIYF
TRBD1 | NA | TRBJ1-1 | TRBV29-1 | TGCAGCTTCGACGGTACAGGGGCCGCTGAAGCTTTCTTT | CSFDGTGAAEAFF
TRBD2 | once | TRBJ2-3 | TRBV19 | TGTGCCAGTAGGGCTAGCGGGAGGTTTGATACGCAGTATTTT | CASRASGRFDTQYF
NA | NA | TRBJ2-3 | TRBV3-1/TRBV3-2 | TGTGCCAGCAGCCCCGACAGAAGGAGCACAGATACGCAGTATTTT | CASSPDRRSTDTQYF
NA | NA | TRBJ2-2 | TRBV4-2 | TGTGCCAGCAGCCAGGTGGGCCCCCGCTCCGGGGAGCTGTTTTTT | CASSQVGPRSGELFF
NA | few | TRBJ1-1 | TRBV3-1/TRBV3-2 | TGTGCCAGCAGCCAAGCTTGGGACATGAACACTGAAGCTTTCTTT | CASSQAWDMNTEAFF
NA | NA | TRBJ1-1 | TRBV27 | TGTGCCAGCAGTTTAGTATTGAACACTGAAGCTTTCTTT | CASSLVLNTEAFF
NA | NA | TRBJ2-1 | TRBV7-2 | TGTGCCAGCAGCCCGTACAATGAGCAGTTCTTC | CASSPYNEQFF
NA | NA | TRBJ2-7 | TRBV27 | TGTGCCAGCAGTTTCGGCCGACAGATCTCCTACGAGCAGTACTTC | CASSFGRQISYEQYF
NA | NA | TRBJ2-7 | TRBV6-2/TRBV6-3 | TGTGCCAGCAGCCCGCCTAGCCACGAGCAGTACTTC | CASSPPSHEQYF
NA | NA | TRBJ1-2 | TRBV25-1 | TGTGCCAGCAGTGAATTAGGGGGGGCAGGGTTCTTCGGCTACACCTTC | CASSELGGAGFFGYTF
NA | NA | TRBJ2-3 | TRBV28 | TGTGCCAGCAACCCCGCAGGGGTCACAGATACGCAGTATTTT | CASNPAGVTDTQYF
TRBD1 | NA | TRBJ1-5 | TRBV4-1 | TGCGCCAGCAGCCAGGGACAGGGCAATCAGCCCCAGCATTTT | CASSQGQGNQPQHF
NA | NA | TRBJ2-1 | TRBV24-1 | TGTGCCACCAGTGATTTACGCGGACAGGACTCGGGAGGGGAGCAGTTCTTC | CATSDLRGQDSGGEQFF
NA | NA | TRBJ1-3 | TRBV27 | TGTGCCAGCAGTTTTCAGTTCGGAAACACCATATATTTT | CASSFQFGNTIYF
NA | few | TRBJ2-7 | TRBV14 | TGTGCCAGCAGCCAAGATGAGTACCCGACCTACGAGCAGTACTTC | CASSQDEYPTYEQYF
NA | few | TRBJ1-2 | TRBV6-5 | TGTGCCAGCGGTACTAGTCTTAACTATGGCTACACCTTC | CASGTSLNYGYTF
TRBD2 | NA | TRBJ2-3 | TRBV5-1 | TGCGCCAGCAGCTTGGGGGCGGGGGGATTCACAGATACGCAGTATTTT | CASSLGAGGFTDTQYF
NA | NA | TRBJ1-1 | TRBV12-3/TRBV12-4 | TGTGCCAGCAGTTTAAGCGGGGACACTGAAGCTTTCTTT | CASSLSGDTEAFF
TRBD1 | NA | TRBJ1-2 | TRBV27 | TGTGCCAGCAGTTTATCGGGACAGGGGGCCGATAACTATGGCTACACCTTC | CASSLSGQGADNYGYTF
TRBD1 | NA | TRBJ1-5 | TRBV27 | TGTGCCAGCAGCCCAAGGCGGACAGGGGGCCAGCCCCAGCATTTT | CASSPRRTGGQPQHF
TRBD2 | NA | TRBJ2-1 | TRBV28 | TGTGCCAGCAGTAGCGGGAGTAGCGGGGGTAATGAGCAGTTCTTC | CASSSGSSGGNEQFF
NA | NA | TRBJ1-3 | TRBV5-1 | TGCGCCAGCAGCCCGGACACTGGAAACACCATATATTTT | CASSPDTGNTIYF
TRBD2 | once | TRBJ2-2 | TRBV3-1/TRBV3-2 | TGTGCCAGCAGCCTACGGACTAGCGGCCACACCGGGGAGCTGTTTTTT | CASSLRTSGHTGELFF
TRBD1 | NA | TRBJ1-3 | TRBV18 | TGTGCCAGCTCATCCCCCGGGACAGGGGGCCCAGGGAGAAACACCATATATTTT | CASSSPGTGGPGRNTIYF
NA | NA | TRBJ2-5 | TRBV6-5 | TGTGCCAGCAGCTACGGAGGCGGACAAGAGACCCAGTACTTC | CASSYGGGQETQYF
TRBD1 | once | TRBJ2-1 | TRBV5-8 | TGTGCCAGCAGCACGGGACAGTCCTACAATGAGCAGTTCTTC | CASSTGQSYNEQFF
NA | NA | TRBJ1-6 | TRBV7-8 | TGTGCCAGCAGCCTCCCCCTATCACCCCTCCACTTT | CASSLPLSPLHF
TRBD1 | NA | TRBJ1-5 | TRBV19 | TGTGCCAGTAGTATAGTCCCAACAGGGGTGGGACAGCCCCAGCATTTT | CASSIVPTGVGQPQHF
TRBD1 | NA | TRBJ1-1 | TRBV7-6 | TGTGCCAGCAGCCCCGTTCCCGCAGGGGGCAATAGGAACACTGAAGCTTTCTTT | CASSPVPAGGNRNTEAFF
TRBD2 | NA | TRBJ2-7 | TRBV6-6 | TGTGCCAGCAGTTCACTAGCGGGAGCCTCCTACGAGCAGTACTTC | CASSSLAGASYEQYF
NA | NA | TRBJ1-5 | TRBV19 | TGTGCCAGTAGCTGGAGCGGGTTTCAGCCCCAGCATTTT | CASSWSGFQPQHF
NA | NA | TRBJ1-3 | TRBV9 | TGTGCCAGCAGCCCAGAGGGTTTGGGAAACACCATATATTTT | CASSPEGLGNTIYF
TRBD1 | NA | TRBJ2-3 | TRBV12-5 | TGTGCTAGTGGTCTGGGACAGACCACAGATACGCAGTATTTT | CASGLGQTTDTQYF
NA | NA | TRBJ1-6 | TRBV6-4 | TGTGCCAGCAGTGAAGGACAGAATTCACCCCTCCACTTT | CASSEGQNSPLHF
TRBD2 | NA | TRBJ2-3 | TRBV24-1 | TGTGCCACCAGTGACCGCGGGAGAGGGAGCACAGATACGCAGTATTTT | CATSDRGRGSTDTQYF
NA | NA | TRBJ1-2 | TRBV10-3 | TGTGCCATCAATCCCGGTCCTCCAGGCGGCTACACCTTC | CAINPGPPGGYTF
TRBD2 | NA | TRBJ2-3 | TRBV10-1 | TGCGCCAGCAGTGAGTCGGCTAGCGGGACCAGCACAGATACGCAGTATTTT | CASSESASGTSTDTQYF
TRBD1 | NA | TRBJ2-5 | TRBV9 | TGTGCCAGCAGTCCGGGACAGGGGGGAGAGACCCAGTACTTC | CASSPGQGGETQYF
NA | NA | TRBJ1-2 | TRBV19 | TGTGCCAGTAGTATCGAATTCCACGACAGAATAGGGGTTAACTATGGCTACACCTTC | CASSIEFHDRIGVNYGYTF
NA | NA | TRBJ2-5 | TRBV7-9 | TGTGCCAGCAGCCCCGGCCAAGAGACCCAGTACTTC | CASSPGQETQYF
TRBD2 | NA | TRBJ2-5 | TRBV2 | TGTGCCAGCAGTGAAGCCGGGAGGGGCTCCGAGACCCAGTACTTC | CASSEAGRGSETQYF
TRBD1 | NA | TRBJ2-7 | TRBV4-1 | TGCGCCAGCAGCCGTGAGAGGACAGGGACCTACGAGCAGTACTTC | CASSRERTGTYEQYF
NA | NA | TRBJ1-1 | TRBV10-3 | TGTGCCATCAGTGAAAAACTCGAAGCTTTCTTT | CAISEKLEAFF
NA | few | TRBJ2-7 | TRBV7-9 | TGTGCCAGCAGCACAACGGCTGGCGGGAACTACGAGCAGTACTTC | CASSTTAGGNYEQYF
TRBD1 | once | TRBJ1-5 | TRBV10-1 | TGCGCCAGCAGCCGGGACAGGGGCCAGCCCCAGCATTTT | CASSRDRGQPQHF
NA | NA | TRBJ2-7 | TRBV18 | TGTGCCAGCTCACTCAGACATACAGACTCCTACGAGCAGTACTTC | CASSLRHTDSYEQYF
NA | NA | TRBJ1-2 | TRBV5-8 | TGTGCCAGCGTGAGAGAGACAGCTGCTAACTATGGCTACACCTTC | CASVRETAANYGYTF
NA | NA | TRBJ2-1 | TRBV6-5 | TGTGCCAGCAGTTACGGGAGTGAGCAGTTCTTC | CASSYGSEQFF
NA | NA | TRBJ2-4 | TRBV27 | TGTGCCAGCAGTTTGCTAGTGACGGACTCAGCCAAAAACATTCAGTACTTC | CASSLLVTDSAKNIQYF
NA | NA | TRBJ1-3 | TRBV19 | TGTGCCAGTAGCAGAGACAGGTACTCTGGAAACACCATATATTTT | CASSRDRYSGNTIYF
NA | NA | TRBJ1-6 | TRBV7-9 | TGTGCCAGCAGCTGGACAGAAAATTCACCCCTCCACTTT | CASSWTENSPLHF
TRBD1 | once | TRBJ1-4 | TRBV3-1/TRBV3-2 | TGTGCCAGCAGCCAAGCCCCGGGGACAGGTGAAAAACTGTTTTTT | CASSQAPGTGEKLFF